This T cell receptor beta chain originates from a study of cytomegalovirus exposure and HLA in healthy donors. Germline V CDR1 and CDR2: SGHVS, FQNEAQ. This CDR3 region has 15 residues. The V segment lost 6 bases and the J segment 4 bases; nucleotides outside the gene matches: 10. This clone has just one count. The primer mix had 60 Vbeta and 13 Jbeta primers. TCRdb's table, derived via immunoSEQ multiplex PCR, lists solely in-frame clones and lacks some. This sample has approximately 150,000 clones, with around 75% found just once. The sample comprised PBMCs. The chain couples TRBV7-8 to TRBJ1-1, with TRBD1 identical over 8 bases. This receptor was identified in a human donor in good health. CDR3 amino acids: CASSSNRDRITEAFF. CDR3 in DNA: TGTGCCAGCAGTTCGAACCGGGACAGGATCACTGAAGCTTTCTTT.